The following is a TCR beta chain sequence with its context. Libraries were prepared by immunoSEQ multiplex PCR; TCRdb keeps only in-frame clonotypes and omits some of them. The sample contains hundreds of thousands of clones, approximately 90% of which appear only once. These data are taken from a study of blood T cell repertoires in COVID-19. The sample was peripheral blood. This clonotype originated in a woman younger than 35 who had recovered from COVID-19.

DNA for the CDR3: TGCGCCAGCAGCGGAACAGGGGGCGCGGTCGGTGAAAAACTGTTTTTT. This gives the protein CASSGTGGAVGEKLFF. This chain links TRBV4-3 with TRBJ1-4; TRBD1 matches 9 bases. The J segment lost 7 bases and the V segment lost 5 bases, leaving 11 bases of the junction unmatched. Looked up from germline, CDR1 is LGHNA and CDR2 is YSLEER. This CDR3 region has 16 residues.